These 32 T cell receptor beta chains came from one sample sequenced in a study of cytomegalovirus exposure and HLA in healthy donors. The PCR made use of 60 Vbeta and 13 Jbeta primers. TCRdb's copy holds only in-frame clones and misses some; the assay was immunoSEQ multiplex PCR. The table lists 150,000 to 200,000 clones, roughly 77% of them singletons. Material: PBMCs. These receptors all come from a woman aged 50 to 60 in good health and CMV-seronegative.

This chain links TRBV6-1 with TRBJ1-4; D perhaps matches TRBD1 (6 bases). CDR3 length equals 15 residues. V gave up 10 bases and J gave up 0 bases, with 15 bases separating them. Germline V gives CDR1 MNHNS, CDR2 SASEGT. CDR3 protein: CATSSGQTTNEKLFF. The CDR3 DNA sequence: TGTGCCACCTCCTCCGGACAGACAACTAATGAAAAACTGTTTTTT.

This chain links TRBV1 with TRBJ2-1; TRBD2, the D gene given by the table, was not confirmed from the DNA. TRBV1 is given as a pseudogene. The CDR3 spans 15 residues. The CDR3 DNA reads TGCACCAACCAATCCGGGACTAGCTCCTACAATGAGCAGTTCTTC. Amino acid sequence: CTNQSGTSSYNEQFF.

This chain joins TRBV19 and TRBJ2-5; TRBD2 matches at 11 bases. The end of the DNA aligns better with TRBJ2-7, so the J call may be wrong. This CDR3 has 15 amino acids. Germline V gene sequence: CDR1 LNHDA, CDR2 SQIVND (reference sequence). The CDR3: CASSLAGGRYYEQYF. CDR3 DNA sequence: TGTGCCAGTAGTCTAGCGGGAGGCAGGTACTACGAGCAGTACTTC.

The chain carries TRBV2 and TRBJ2-5; 7 bases are shared with TRBD2. Germline CDR1 and CDR2: SNHLY and FYNNEI. This CDR3 is 18 amino acids long. J gave up 2 bases and V 6 bases, and 18 bases lay outside the gene matches. CDR3 in amino acids: CASRRWGEGPPRQETQYF. The CDR3 coding sequence is TGTGCCAGCAGGCGATGGGGGGAGGGCCCCCCTCGACAAGAGACCCAGTACTTC.

V is TRBV13 and J is TRBJ2-7, with TRBD2 matching over 8 bases. V dropped 0 bases and J dropped 2; count of bases not matched to a gene: 6. CDR1 is PRHDT and CDR2 is FYEKMQ in the germline V gene (reference sequence). The CDR3 contains 16 residues. CDR3 sequence reads: CASSLGAGGRPYEQYF. CDR3 sequence (DNA): TGTGCCAGCAGCTTAGGTGCGGGGGGCCGACCCTACGAGCAGTACTTC.

This clone was found a few times. The chain is built from TRBV4-2 and TRBJ1-5, with D perhaps TRBD1 (5 bases). The V gene's germline CDR1 is LGHNA and CDR2 YNFKEQ. The V end was cut by 1 base, the J end by 2 bases, with 12 bases between. The CDR3 consists of 16 residues. The CDR3 bases are TGTGCCAGCAGCCAAGGGGCAGGGAAGGGCAATCAGCCCCAGCATTTT. Translating gives CASSQGAGKGNQPQHF.

The chain combines TRBV7-9 with TRBJ1-1; D is possibly TRBD1 (6 bases). The V and J ends lost 0 bases and 1 base respectively, with 6 bases between them. Germline CDR1 is SEHNR and CDR2 is FQNEAQ (reference sequence). The CDR3 covers 14 residues. The CDR3 DNA reads as TGTGCCAGCAGCTTAGCGGACAGGAACACTGAAGCTTTCTTT. Amino acid sequence: CASSLADRNTEAFF.

This clone was seen a few times. This chain joins TRBV5-1 and TRBJ1-1; 8 bases are a match to TRBD1. V shed 3 bases, J shed 4 bases, and the junction held 8 bases outside the gene matches. The CDR3 is made up of 15 amino acids. CDR1 is SGHRS and CDR2 is YFSETQ in the germline V gene. Written as DNA, the CDR3 is TGCGCCAGCAGCTCAGGACAGGGCGGGTTCACTGAAGCTTTCTTT. This gives the protein CASSSGQGGFTEAFF.

The genes are TRBV2 and TRBJ2-6; 7 nucleotides line up with TRBD1. The CDR3 contains 19 residues. V was clipped by 2 bases and J by 1 base; unmatched bases: 11. The germline gives CDR1 SNHLY, CDR2 FYNNEI. In DNA form, the CDR3 reads TGTGCCAGCAGTGAAAGTTGGGCAGGGGGTGTTTCTGGGGCCAACGTCCTGACTTTC. Amino acids: CASSESWAGGVSGANVLTF.

Of note for this clone: At the DNA level, this CDR3 is encoded by other sequences in the same sample as well. V gene TRBV27 combines with J gene TRBJ2-2; 10 nucleotides line up with TRBD1. Germline CDR1 is MNHEY and CDR2 is SMNVEV (reference sequence). Losses at the gene ends were 6 bases for V and 3 bases for J; bases not matched to a gene: 13. The CDR3 has 18 residues. CDR3 loop: CASRRIGTGEGDTGELFF. The CDR3 region has the DNA TGTGCCAGCAGGAGGATCGGGACAGGGGAGGGGGACACCGGGGAGCTGTTTTTT.

This rearrangement joins TRBV6-1 to TRBJ1-1; D unresolved. The CDR3 is 14 amino acids. The V end was cut by 2 bases, the J end by 7 bases, with 14 bases between. Germline V gene data show CDR1 as MNHNS and CDR2 as SASEGT. CDR3: CASSELDIYGEAFF. The DNA of the CDR3 is TGTGCCAGCAGTGAACTCGACATATATGGTGAAGCTTTCTTT.

This rearrangement joins TRBV18 to TRBJ1-1; no definite D call. CDR3 length: 15 amino acids. V was cut by 2 bases and J by 1 base, with 11 bases left in between. Per germline, CDR1 KGHSH and CDR2 LQKENI. The CDR3 DNA reads as TGTGCCAGCTCACCAATTGCAGGAGGGAACACTGAAGCTTTCTTT. Protein product: CASSPIAGGNTEAFF. Based on the CDR3 plus reference TRBV18 and TRBJ1-1, the full variable domain is NAGVMQNPRHLVRRRGQEARLRCSPMKGHSHVYWYRQLPEEGLKFMVYLQKENIIDESGMPKERFSAEFPKEGPSILRIQQVVRGDSAAYFCASSPIAGGNTEAFFGQGTRLTVV.

This CDR3 is CASSGGTADNSPLHF. The CDR3 DNA is TGCGCCAGCAGCGGGGGGACCGCGGATAATTCACCCCTCCACTTT. The chain carries TRBV5-1 and TRBJ1-6; D is possibly TRBD1 (5 bases). The CDR3 extends over 15 amino acids. Germline loops: CDR1 SGHRS, CDR2 YFSETQ. The germline V and J ends were trimmed by 4 bases and 5 bases, with 13 bases remaining between them.

The rearrangement joins TRBV6-1 to TRBJ2-2; D may be TRBD2 (7 bases). V lost 1 base and J lost 7, with 13 bases in between. The CDR3 sequence is 15 residues long. Germline CDR1 MNHNS, CDR2 SASEGT. For the CDR3, the DNA is TGTGCCAGCAGTGAAGGCGGGGGCGGTGACGGGGAGCTGTTTTTT. Its translation is CASSEGGGGDGELFF.

The genes are TRBV10-2 and TRBJ2-7, with TRBD1 matching 8 bases. Looked up from germline, CDR1 is WSHSY and CDR2 is SAAADI. The CDR3 totals 13 residues. J gave up 2 bases and V 6 bases, and 3 bases lay outside the gene matches. CDR3 amino acids: CASRQGVTYEQYF. The CDR3 region has the DNA TGCGCCAGCAGACAGGGGGTAACCTACGAGCAGTACTTC.

The rearrangement links TRBV19 to TRBJ2-1; the D is unclear. The length of the CDR3 is 11 residues. Per germline, CDR1 LNHDA and CDR2 SQIVND (reference sequence). V was pared by 5 bases and J by 9 bases, with 8 bases between. CDR3 sequence (DNA): TGTGCCAGTAGTCGGTCGATTGAGCAGTTCTTC. Amino acids: CASSRSIEQFF. Full variable domain (remainder filled in from reference TRBV19 and TRBJ2-1): DGGITQSPKYLFRKEGQNVTLSCEQNLNHDAMYWYRQDPGQGLRLIYYSQIVNDFQKGDIAEGYSVSREKKESFPLTVTSAQKNPTAFYLCASSRSIEQFFGPGTRLTVL.

The rearrangement uses TRBV5-1 and TRBJ1-2; 7 bases map to TRBD1. The CDR3 is made up of 15 amino acids. J gave up 6 bases and V 5 bases, and 13 bases lay outside the gene matches. Germline CDR1 reads SGHRS; CDR2 reads YFSETQ. CDR3 in amino acids: CASRRRGLEVDGYTF. In nucleotides, the CDR3 is TGCGCCAGCAGACGTAGGGGGCTCGAGGTGGATGGCTACACCTTC.

The chain carries TRBV5-8 and TRBJ2-5, with D possibly matching TRBD1 (6 bases). V was trimmed by 4 bases and J by 2 bases, leaving 15 bases between them. Germline V gene lookup returns CDR1 SGHTS and CDR2 YDEGEE. CDR3 length equals 15 residues. The CDR3 loop is CASSPEGQLQETQYF. CDR3 coding DNA: TGTGCCAGCAGCCCCGAAGGACAGCTTCAAGAGACCCAGTACTTC.

This clone was recorded a few times. The chain joins TRBV7-2 to TRBJ1-1, with 7 bases identical to TRBD1. The CDR3 is 14 residues long. V dropped 6 bases and J dropped 0; count of bases not matched to a gene: 4. CDR1 and CDR2 from the germline V gene are SGHTA and FQGNSA. The CDR3 DNA reads as TGTGCCAGCAGGCTCGGGACAGTGAACACTGAAGCTTTCTTT. Translating gives CASRLGTVNTEAFF.

The chain has TRBV29-1 and TRBJ2-2; D possibly corresponds to TRBD2 (6 bases). V was pared by 3 bases and J by 1 base, with 9 bases between. The CDR3 contains 14 residues. CDR1 SQVTM and CDR2 ANQGSEA come from the germline V gene. The CDR3 spells CSVDMGGNTGELFF. The CDR3 DNA reads TGCAGCGTTGATATGGGGGGGAACACCGGGGAGCTGTTTTTT.

The genes are TRBV5-1 and TRBJ2-2; 15 positions match TRBD2. The V segment lost 4 bases and the J segment 0 bases; nucleotides outside the gene matches: 7. The CDR3 is 19 residues long. Germline V gene lookup returns CDR1 SGHRS and CDR2 YFSETQ. The CDR3 coding sequence is TGCGCCAGCAGCCCTAGGGGACTAGCGGGGGGAACGAACACCGGGGAGCTGTTTTTT. This encodes CASSPRGLAGGTNTGELFF.

The rearrangement joins TRBV5-1 to TRBJ1-2; no firm D call. Germline-derived CDR1 and CDR2 are SGHRS and YFSETQ. The CDR3 length is 14 residues. Trimming removed 4 bases from V and 2 bases from J, with 12 bases in between. The CDR3 nucleotides are TGCGCCAGCAGCGACGGGTGGAGCAACTATGGCTACACCTTC. Encoded protein: CASSDGWSNYGYTF.

This clone was seen a few times. Other DNA sequences of this sample code for an identical CDR3. DNA of the CDR3: TGTGCCAGCAGCGGACAGGGAAATCAGCCCCAGCATTTT. Translated, it gives CASSGQGNQPQHF. The V and J genes are TRBV2 and TRBJ1-5, with 8 positions matching TRBD1. The V gene's germline CDR1 is SNHLY and CDR2 FYNNEI. The CDR3 extends over 13 amino acids. V shed 6 bases, J shed 4 bases, and the junction held 2 bases outside the gene matches. The full variable domain, completed using reference TRBV2 and TRBJ1-5, is EPEVTQTPSHQVTQMGQEVILRCVPISNHLYFYWYRQILGQKVEFLVSFYNNEISEKSEIFDDQFSVERPDGSNFTLKIRSTKLEDSAMYFCASSGQGNQPQHFGDGTRLSIL.

V gene TRBV2 combines with J gene TRBJ2-2; D might be TRBD1 (6 bases). V dropped 2 bases and J dropped 8 bases, with 15 bases sitting between them. The CDR3 consists of 15 residues. Germline CDR1 is SNHLY and CDR2 is FYNNEI. CDR3 sequence (DNA): TGTGCCAGCAGTGAACTCTTGGGGGCTAGGGGGGAGCTGTTTTTT. Translating gives CASSELLGARGELFF. Full variable domain (outside the CDR3, taken from reference TRBV2 and TRBJ2-2): EPEVTQTPSHQVTQMGQEVILRCVPISNHLYFYWYRQILGQKVEFLVSFYNNEISEKSEIFDDQFSVERPDGSNFTLKIRSTKLEDSAMYFCASSELLGARGELFFGEGSRLTVL.

The rearrangement uses TRBV14 and TRBJ2-5; TRBD1 might be the D (6 bases). The J call may be incorrect, as the DNA end agrees better with TRBJ2-7. Germline V CDR1 and CDR2: SGHDN, FVKESK. CDR3 length equals 13 residues. This CDR3 reads CASTGQPAYEQYF. The CDR3 DNA sequence: TGTGCCAGCACCGGACAGCCAGCCTACGAGCAGTACTTC.

The chain has TRBV6-5 and TRBJ1-4; D possibly corresponds to TRBD1 (5 bases). V gave up 4 bases and J gave up 4 bases, with 13 bases separating them. CDR3 length: 15 amino acids. The germline CDR1 and CDR2 sequences are MNHEY and SVGAGI. The CDR3 loop reads CASSFRMGGNEKLFF. CDR3 DNA: TGTGCCAGCAGTTTCCGGATGGGGGGTAATGAAAAACTGTTTTTT.

The V and J genes are TRBV7-6 and TRBJ2-1; TRBD2 matches 12 bases. This CDR3 spans 20 amino acids. Germline assignment: CDR1 SGHVS and CDR2 FNYEAQ. The V segment lost 2 bases and the J segment 0 bases; nucleotides outside the gene matches: 11. This CDR3 is CASSLRPLAGGLSSYNEQFF. The CDR3 DNA reads TGTGCCAGCAGCTTAAGGCCACTAGCGGGGGGCCTTAGCTCCTACAATGAGCAGTTCTTC.

This clone was recorded a few times. In the same sample, other DNA sequences code for this CDR3. The V call is TRBV6-5, the J call TRBJ1-5; the D gene is possibly TRBD1 (6 bases). V was cut by 3 bases and J by 4 bases, with 7 bases left in between. The CDR3 has 13 amino acids. Per germline, CDR1 MNHEY and CDR2 SVGAGI. CDR3 sequence: CASSYQGNQPQHF. CDR3 DNA sequence: TGTGCCAGCAGTTATCAGGGGAATCAGCCCCAGCATTTT.

This chain connects TRBV30 to TRBJ2-1, with TRBD2 identical over 8 bases. With V trimmed by 0 bases and J by 8 bases, 9 bases remained unmatched. Germline values: CDR1 GTSNPN, CDR2 SVGIG (reference sequence). The CDR3 extends over 15 amino acids. CDR3 sequence: CAWSVISGGPHEQFF. For the CDR3, the DNA is TGTGCCTGGAGTGTAATATCGGGGGGGCCCCATGAGCAGTTCTTC. Looking up the rest from reference TRBV30 and TRBJ2-1 gives the full variable domain: SQTIHQWPATLVQPVGSPLSLECTVEGTSNPNLYWYRQAAGRGLQLLFYSVGIGQISSEVPQNLSASRPQDRQFILSSKKLLLSDSGFYLCAWSVISGGPHEQFFGPGTRLTVL.

The chain joins TRBV5-1 to TRBJ1-1; 8 nucleotides match TRBD1. Germline V gene lookup returns CDR1 SGHRS and CDR2 YFSETQ. The CDR3 covers 15 residues. The junction had 11 bases not matched to a gene; V was cut back by 6 bases and J by 4 bases. The CDR3 region has the DNA TGCGCCAGCACCTCGGTAACGCAGGGGGCCACTGAAGCTTTCTTT. Translation: CASTSVTQGATEAFF.

The chain carries TRBV6-1 and TRBJ1-5; D might be TRBD1 (6 bases). Looked up from germline, CDR1 is MNHNS and CDR2 is SASEGT. The germline V and J ends were trimmed by 8 bases and 4 bases, with 18 bases remaining between them. The CDR3 is 15 amino acids. CDR3 amino acids: CASSQGRLLNQPQHF. In DNA form, the CDR3 reads TGTGCCAGCTCCCAGGGGCGCCTTCTAAATCAGCCCCAGCATTTT.

With respect to this clone: One junction end does not reproduce the germline sequence, and a read error may be involved. The chain joins TRBV7-9 to TRBJ2-2; maybe TRBD2 (6 bases). Germline loops: CDR1 SEHNR, CDR2 FQNEAQ (reference sequence). This CDR3 is 15 amino acids long. The CDR3 nucleotides read TGTTCCAGCAGCTCGGGACTGACCAACACCGGGGAGCTGTTTTTT. Encoded protein: CSSSSGLTNTGELFF.